This T cell receptor beta chain was recovered during a study of radiotherapy plus CTLA-4 blockade in lung cancer. The study's findings and limits: How blood T cell clones changed early, along with interferon-beta, reportedly forecast response best. Blood saw expansion of tumor-derived TCR clones after radiotherapy plus ipilimumab.

The CDR3 length is 13 residues. V trimming: 6 bases; J trimming: 0 bases; junction bases outside the gene matches: 2. Germline loops: CDR1 MNHEY, CDR2 SVGAGI. Concerning this clone itself: What it recognizes is unknown.

Only in-frame clones appear in the TCRdb table, and some are missing; sequencing was by immunoSEQ multiplex PCR. The repertoire has around 72,000 clones, 78% of them found once; the top ten carry 7% to 8.5%. Chemo-refractory metastatic non-small-cell lung cancer patients received focal radiation with ipilimumab CTLA-4 blockade. V is TRBV6-5 and J is TRBJ2-7, with TRBD1 matching 7 bases. The clonotype originates from a human donor with non-small cell lung cancer who had a complete response to radiotherapy plus ipilimumab. Sequences were derived from peripheral blood, sampled from a patient treated with radiotherapy plus ipilimumab. CDR3 in DNA: TGTGCCAGCAGCCGACAGGGCTCCTACGAGCAGTACGTC. Translation gives CASSRQGSYEQYV.